This TCR beta chain came from a study of blood T cell repertoires in COVID-19. Study background: The samples span acute and convalescent COVID-19 from the United States, Italy and Spain. PBMCs, B-cell-depleted T cells, or T cells provided the cDNA or gDNA that made up the material.

Many counts were recorded for this clone. Original handling: Counts of nucleated cells, estimated from reference gene primer amplification, were obtained. Only in-frame clones appear in the TCRdb table, and some are missing; sequencing was by immunoSEQ multiplex PCR. V, J and clone size are those of that table, while D and trimming were read from the DNA. The repertoire has some 200,000 clones, around 86% of them found once; the top ten carry roughly 7%. This CDR3 comprises 13 residues. V was shortened by 8 bases and J by 4 bases, with 12 bases between the two germline ends. Sequencing used peripheral blood. The TCR comes from a woman over 75 in a cohort sampled during active or convalescent COVID-19. This chain uses TRBV12-3 or TRBV12-4 with TRBJ1-5, with unresolved D. In DNA, the CDR3 is TGTGCCAGCTTGCGAGGTGGTAATCAGCCCCAGCATTTT. It codes for CASLRGGNQPQHF.